A single sample gave rise to the 28 T cell receptor beta chains below, sequenced in a study of T cell responses to AZD1222 COVID-19 vaccine (dated by TCRdb to about 2021). Read against the paper, the sample's time point label means: baseline before first vaccination. Receptors were amplified or captured by the immunoSEQ multiplex PCR assay. TCRdb took over this immuneACCESS table, retaining in-frame rearrangements with V and J assigned. Such tables are incomplete; in checked studies, under half of the missing clones stem from an unresolved V gene, and the remainder is unexplained. Here the sample has 95,000 to 150,000 clones; approximately 92% occur a single time. The ten top clones hold approximately 3.1% of the sample. This sample comprised peripheral blood, obtained on day 0 of AZD1222 vaccination. The receptors derive from an adult in good health.

The rearrangement joins TRBV6-5 to TRBJ2-5; maybe TRBD1 (6 bases). Trimming took 5 bases from V and 4 from J, leaving 14 bases between them. CDR1 and CDR2 from the germline V gene are MNHEY and SVGAGI. The CDR3 covers 14 residues. For the CDR3, the DNA is TGTGCCAGCAGTCCCACTGGGGGCCCAGAGACCCAGTACTTC. It translates to CASSPTGGPETQYF.

The CDR3 spells CASSQAPAGGVEPQHF. Here the CDR3 DNA reads TGCGCCAGCAGCCAAGCCCCGGCAGGGGGGGTGGAGCCCCAGCATTTT. The rearrangement uses TRBV4-1 and TRBJ1-5; 7 nucleotides align to TRBD1. CDR1 is MGHRA, CDR2 YSYEKL, per germline. V gave up 1 base and J gave up 8 bases; unmatched junction bases: 11. This CDR3 region has 16 residues.

The chain joins TRBV11-2 to TRBJ1-6; 7 bases are a match to TRBD1. V trimming: 0 bases; J trimming: 7 bases; junction bases outside the gene matches: 6. CDR1 is SGHAT, CDR2 FQNNGV, per germline. CDR3 length: 16 residues. The CDR3 DNA follows: TGTGCCAGCAGCTTAGACCCGGGACAGAAAAATTCACCCCTCCACTTT. Its translation is CASSLDPGQKNSPLHF. The full variable domain, its missing parts supplied by reference TRBV11-2 and TRBJ1-6, is EAGVAQSPRYKIIEKRQSVAFWCNPISGHATLYWYQQILGQGPKLLIQFQNNGVVDDSQLPKDRFSAERLKGVDSTLKIQPAKLEDSAVYLCASSLDPGQKNSPLHFGNGTRLTVT.

This chain connects TRBV28 to TRBJ1-1, with D maybe TRBD1 (6 bases). This CDR3 spans 14 amino acids. The ends were cut back, 6 bases at V and 1 base at J, with 12 bases in the middle. Germline V gene lookup returns CDR1 MDHEN and CDR2 SYDVKM. CDR3 bases: TGTGCCAGCAGGTCCACGGGACAGAACACTGAAGCTTTCTTT. Translating it yields CASRSTGQNTEAFF.

This clone turned up a few times. CDR3 bases: TGTGCCACTTGGACGCTAGCGGGAGGCGGGAATGAGCAGTTCTTC. Residues: CATWTLAGGGNEQFF. This sequence joins TRBV28 and TRBJ2-1, with TRBD2 matching over 11 bases. J gave up 7 bases and V 10 bases, and 12 bases lay outside the gene matches. Germline CDR1 MDHEN, CDR2 SYDVKM. This CDR3 spans 15 amino acids.

The chain combines TRBV2 with TRBJ2-3, with 14 bases matching TRBD2. Trimming removed 6 bases from V and 4 bases from J; junction bases left unmatched: 9. This CDR3 is 17 amino acids long. Per germline, CDR1 SNHLY and CDR2 FYNNEI. The CDR3, as DNA: TGTGCCAGCAGAGGTTCCGGGACTAGCGGGAGCCCAGATACGCAGTATTTT. It encodes CASRGSGTSGSPDTQYF.

The chain joins TRBV28 to TRBJ2-3; possibly TRBD1 for D (5 bases). Germline V CDR1 and CDR2: MDHEN, SYDVKM. The CDR3 consists of 14 residues. Trimming shortened V by 6 bases and J by 4 bases, and 14 bases separated the two germline ends. CDR3 DNA: TGTGCCAGCAGCGGGCCACAGGTTGCAGATACGCAGTATTTT. This gives the protein CASSGPQVADTQYF.

The V and J genes are TRBV4-2 and TRBJ2-1; 12 positions agree with TRBD2. The germline V gene encodes CDR1 LGHNA and CDR2 YNFKEQ. V was pared by 1 base and J by 8 bases, with 6 bases of the junction left unmatched. This CDR3 has 16 residues. For the CDR3, the DNA is TGTGCCAGCAGCCAAGTGCCTAGCGGGGGGGTAGATGAGCAGTTCTTC. Residues: CASSQVPSGGVDEQFF.

The gene calls are TRBV19 and TRBJ1-1; 8 positions match TRBD1. The CDR3 is 13 residues long. The germline V gene encodes CDR1 LNHDA and CDR2 SQIVND (reference sequence). J lost 1 base, V lost 10 bases, and 5 bases had no gene match. The CDR3 spells CATAGTGNTEAFF. The CDR3 coding sequence is TGTGCCACTGCCGGGACAGGGAACACTGAAGCTTTCTTT.

This chain connects TRBV28 to TRBJ1-4; weak D call: TRBD1 (6 bases). This CDR3 comprises 16 residues. The germline V gene encodes CDR1 MDHEN and CDR2 SYDVKM. The V end was cut by 2 bases, the J end by 8 bases, with 18 bases between. The CDR3 spells CASSLGFGGAREKLFF. The CDR3 DNA follows: TGTGCCAGCAGTTTAGGCTTCGGGGGGGCTAGAGAAAAACTGTTTTTT.

The chain is built from TRBV11-2 and TRBJ1-1; unclear D gene. Per germline, CDR1 SGHAT and CDR2 FQNNGV. V lost 1 base, J lost 1 base, and 16 bases lay in between. This CDR3 is 17 amino acids long. The CDR3 region is CASSLVDLEGRNTEAFF. The CDR3 DNA reads as TGTGCCAGCAGCTTAGTCGACCTGGAAGGCAGGAACACTGAAGCTTTCTTT.

This rearrangement joins TRBV6-6 to TRBJ2-1; D not certain. This CDR3 is 16 amino acids long. V was pared by 2 bases and J by 0 bases, with 11 bases between. Germline V gives CDR1 MNHNY, CDR2 SVGAGI (reference sequence). The CDR3 protein is CASSYKGPSSYNEQFF. The CDR3 DNA is TGTGCCAGCAGTTACAAAGGGCCTAGCTCCTACAATGAGCAGTTCTTC.

V gene TRBV2 combines with J gene TRBJ2-1; TRBD2 agrees at 9 bases. The CDR3 loop spans 15 amino acids. Germline CDR1 is SNHLY and CDR2 is FYNNEI. With V trimmed by 6 bases and J by 5 bases, 8 bases remained unmatched. CDR3 bases: TGTGCCAGCAGCACCGGGACTAGCTCTCACAATGAGCAGTTCTTC. Translation gives CASSTGTSSHNEQFF.

The rearrangement uses TRBV27 and TRBJ2-7, with 7 bases that match TRBD1. The germline gives CDR1 MNHEY, CDR2 SMNVEV (reference sequence). V dropped 3 bases and J dropped 2; count of bases not matched to a gene: 7. The CDR3 runs to 15 residues. The chain's CDR3 is CASSLVGQSPYEQYF. For the CDR3, the DNA is TGTGCCAGCAGTTTGGTGGGACAGTCGCCCTACGAGCAGTACTTC.

This clone was observed a single time. The rearrangement uses TRBV5-6 and TRBJ2-4; unclear D gene. Trimming took 0 bases from V and 1 from J, leaving 11 bases between them. This CDR3 has 16 residues. From germline, CDR1 is SGHDT and CDR2 YYEEEE. In DNA form, the CDR3 reads TGTGCCAGCAGCTTGGGTGGCAGGCCCGCCAAAAACATTCAGTACTTC. Encoded protein: CASSLGGRPAKNIQYF.

The chain links TRBV10-3 to TRBJ1-2; 7 bases agree with TRBD1. Per the germline V gene, CDR1 is ENHRY and CDR2 is SYGVKD. The CDR3 runs 13 residues. The junction had 10 bases not matched to a gene; V was cut back by 7 bases and J by 8 bases. The CDR3 loop is CAINSGQSFGYTF. DNA for the CDR3: TGTGCCATCAACTCGGGACAGTCCTTCGGCTACACCTTC.

V and J are TRBV6-5 and TRBJ1-2; 7 nucleotides align to TRBD1. This CDR3 has 12 residues. CDR1 and CDR2 from the germline V gene are MNHEY and SVGAGI. V was clipped by 6 bases and J by 8 bases; unmatched bases: 6. The CDR3 coding sequence is TGTGCCAGCAGCCTTACAGGGGAGGGCTACACCTTC. It codes for CASSLTGEGYTF.

The V and J genes are TRBV5-4 and TRBJ1-2, with TRBD1 matching over 11 bases. Germline V CDR1 and CDR2: SGHNT, YYREEE (reference sequence). CDR3 length: 14 residues. Trimming cost V 4 bases and J 8 bases; bases outside gene matches: 7. The CDR3 sequence is CASSKPGQGGGYTF. CDR3 DNA: TGTGCCAGCAGCAAACCGGGACAGGGGGGAGGCTACACCTTC.

This clone appeared a single time. This chain links TRBV6-5 with TRBJ1-4; tentatively, D is TRBD1 (5 bases). V was pared by 7 bases and J by 5 bases, with 17 bases between. CDR1 and CDR2 (germline): MNHEY, SVGAGI. This CDR3 comprises 15 residues. The CDR3 sequence: CASNPWGLTNEKLFF. DNA of the CDR3: TGTGCCAGCAACCCATGGGGACTGACGAATGAAAAACTGTTTTTT.

V and J are TRBV19 and TRBJ2-7, with D perhaps matching TRBD2 (6 bases). The length of the CDR3 is 15 residues. Trimming removed 3 bases from V and 1 base from J, with 13 bases in between. The germline V gene encodes CDR1 LNHDA and CDR2 SQIVND (reference sequence). Written as DNA, the CDR3 is TGTGCCAGTAGTATTGTGGGGACTGGTTCCTACGAGCAGTACTTC. It yields the protein CASSIVGTGSYEQYF.

V gene TRBV5-4 combines with J gene TRBJ2-7; TRBD1 is a possible D gene (6 bases). The CDR3 is 15 amino acids. The V end lost 2 bases, the J end lost 0 bases, and 12 bases lay between the germline ends. The germline gives CDR1 SGHNT, CDR2 YYREEE (reference sequence). The CDR3 loop reads CASSFDRGSSYEQYF. CDR3 bases: TGTGCCAGCAGCTTCGATAGGGGGAGCTCCTACGAGCAGTACTTC.

J is TRBJ2-1 and V is TRBV29-1, with 7 bases aligning to TRBD2. Germline CDR1 reads SQVTM; CDR2 reads ANQGSEA. V lost 4 bases, J lost 3 bases, and 6 bases stayed unmatched. The CDR3 has 14 residues. The chain's CDR3 is CSVVGRDLYNEQFF. As DNA, the CDR3 is TGCAGCGTTGTGGGGAGGGATCTCTACAATGAGCAGTTCTTC.

The chain combines TRBV28 with TRBJ2-7; D might be TRBD1 (7 bases). The CDR3 totals 14 residues. V was shortened by 8 bases and J by 2 bases, with 16 bases between the two germline ends. Germline CDR1 reads MDHEN; CDR2 reads SYDVKM. CDR3 in amino acids: CASHQGGLPYEQYF. In DNA, the CDR3 is TGTGCCAGCCACCAGGGGGGACTTCCCTACGAGCAGTACTTC.

The V gene is TRBV27, the J gene TRBJ2-5, with TRBD2 identical over 9 bases. The CDR3 sequence is 14 residues long. The V gene end was trimmed by 8 bases and the J gene end by 4 bases; junction bases not matched to a gene: 8. Per the germline V gene, CDR1 is MNHEY and CDR2 is SMNVEV (reference sequence). The CDR3, as DNA: TGTGCCAGCGGAATAGCGGGAGCGGGAGAGACCCAGTACTTC. Translation: CASGIAGAGETQYF.

J is TRBJ2-5 and V is TRBV6-2 or TRBV6-3; TRBD1 matches 7 bases. V shed 2 bases and J 4 bases; nucleotides not matched to a gene: 7. This CDR3 has 15 residues. In germline, CDR1 is MNHEY, CDR2 SVGEGT. The CDR3 region has the DNA TGTGCCAGCAGTTACCTGTCAAACAGGGGAGAGACCCAGTACTTC. Protein product: CASSYLSNRGETQYF.

The chain has TRBV28 and TRBJ1-2; no definite D call. This CDR3 contains 16 residues. Germline lookup yields CDR1 MDHEN and CDR2 SYDVKM. The germline V and J ends were trimmed by 2 bases and 0 bases, with 13 bases remaining between them. In DNA form, the CDR3 reads TGTGCCAGCAGTTTAGTGAGAGTCTCAGCTAACTATGGCTACACCTTC. Translated: CASSLVRVSANYGYTF.

This chain uses TRBV2 with TRBJ1-4; D remains unclear. V was clipped by 5 bases and J by 0 bases, with 13 bases between them. The V gene's germline CDR1 is SNHLY and CDR2 FYNNEI. The CDR3 runs to 16 residues. CDR3 DNA: TGTGCCAGCAGTTTTGGGAAGATTGCAACTAATGAAAAACTGTTTTTT. It is translated as CASSFGKIATNEKLFF.

This clone was observed at least ten times. The rearrangement uses TRBV7-9 and TRBJ1-5; no reliable D call. CDR3 size: 14 residues. Trimming removed 5 bases from V and 4 bases from J, with 12 bases in between. The germline V gene has CDR1 SEHNR and CDR2 FQNEAQ (reference sequence). CDR3 in amino acids: CASSPQNANQPQHF. Written as DNA, the CDR3 is TGTGCCAGCAGCCCCCAGAATGCTAATCAGCCCCAGCATTTT.